The subject of this entry is one T cell receptor (beta chain). Antigen: not known. The CDR3 regions of TCR beta were amplified from RNA transcripts. When the TCR CDR3 underwent first-round RT-PCR, the HTBI primer set was used. TCRdb fed the multiplex PCR reads into MiXCR, producing one record per CDR3 protein. Among approximately 700,000 distinct CDR3 sequences, roughly 46% were seen once, and the ten largest hold less than 8.5%. This entry belongs to a study of T cells in Graves' hyperthyroidism and ophthalmopathy. Study-wide results and limits: Blood also showed most of the thyroid clonotypes that were expanded above 0.001.

Per the germline V gene, CDR1 is SGHTA and CDR2 is FQGNSA. V was trimmed by 4 bases and J by 5 bases, leaving 12 bases between them. This CDR3 is 14 amino acids long. Thyroid ultrasound, orbital computed tomography, clinical symptoms, and serum thyroxine and TRAb underpinned diagnoses. This TCR was recovered from an adult man with Graves' disease, either hyperthyroidism or ophthalmopathy (not recorded which). The J gene is TRBJ1-5, the V gene TRBV7-2; no definite D call. The sequenced sample consisted of peripheral blood or thyroid tissue (not recorded which). In nucleotides, the CDR3 is TGTGCCAGCAGCTCGGACCGAGGAGATCAGCCCCAGCATTTT. It specifies CASSSDRGDQPQHF.